Listed here is a single T cell receptor (beta chain). What it recognizes is unknown. The table came from immunoSEQ multiplex PCR; TCRdb's copy has only in-frame clones and leaves some out. The table includes about 130,000 clones, 92% detected once. This record belongs to a study of T cell responses to AZD1222 COVID-19 vaccine. Looking at the study overall: Pooled in the analysis were second doses at about 4 or about 12 weeks. Points from the study as a whole: Seropositivity was recorded at baseline in only 6 or 7 AZD1222 recipients. Mostly white British, mostly female donors; authors suggested clonal diversity may be underestimated.

The CDR3 spans 17 residues. This clonotype was sampled from an adult in good health. The chain links TRBV21-1 to TRBJ2-7; the D segment call TRBD1 is taken from the table without a DNA check. TRBV21-1 is an annotated pseudogene. Here the sequenced sample was peripheral blood, taken on day 0 of AZD1222 vaccination. CDR3 in amino acids: CASSKEGGQGGSYEQYF. The CDR3 region has the DNA TGTGCCAGCAGCAAAGAAGGGGGACAGGGGGGATCCTACGAGCAGTACTTC.